Shown below are 4 T cell receptor beta chains from a single sample sequenced in a study of blood T cell repertoires in COVID-19. The method was immunoSEQ multiplex PCR; TCRdb's version includes in-frame clones alone and lacks a portion of them. The sample yields about 380,000 clones, 88% seen once. The sample comprised PBMCs or T cells enriched from blood (not recorded which). These receptors were taken from a woman in her late teens or twenties who had recovered from COVID-19.

This sequence joins TRBV4-3 and TRBJ2-1; a weak D match, TRBD1 (6 bases). Trimming cost V 3 bases and J 4 bases, with 10 bases left between them. This CDR3 has 14 residues. CDR1 and CDR2 (germline): LGHNA, YSLEER. The CDR3 spells CASSHEDSYNEQFF. CDR3 bases: TGCGCCAGCAGCCACGAGGACAGTTACAATGAGCAGTTCTTC.

This sequence joins TRBV6-5 and TRBJ2-4; 8 nucleotides match TRBD1. Germline V lookup: CDR1 MNHEY, CDR2 SVGAGI. CDR3 length: 12 amino acids. The V and J ends lost 8 bases and 7 bases, in that order; junction bases with no gene match: 4. The CDR3 DNA reads as TGTGCCAGCGACGGACAGGGTAACATTCAGTACTTC. Encoded protein: CASDGQGNIQYF.

J is TRBJ1-2 and V is TRBV27; 10 bases match TRBD1. V trimming: 3 bases; J trimming: 3 bases; junction bases outside the gene matches: 4. The CDR3 totals 15 residues. CDR1 and CDR2 (germline): MNHEY, SMNVEV (reference sequence). This CDR3 reads CASSLGQGMDYGYTF. The CDR3 DNA reads as TGTGCCAGCAGTTTGGGACAGGGGATGGACTATGGCTACACCTTC.

This chain uses TRBV29-1 with TRBJ1-1; 9 positions match TRBD1. In germline, CDR1 is SQVTM, CDR2 ANQGSEA. The CDR3 is made up of 15 amino acids. The ends lost 6 bases at V and 1 base at J; junction bases unmatched: 9. This CDR3 reads CSVNRGHSTNTEAFF. CDR3 nucleotides: TGCAGCGTCAACAGGGGGCACTCCACGAACACTGAAGCTTTCTTT.